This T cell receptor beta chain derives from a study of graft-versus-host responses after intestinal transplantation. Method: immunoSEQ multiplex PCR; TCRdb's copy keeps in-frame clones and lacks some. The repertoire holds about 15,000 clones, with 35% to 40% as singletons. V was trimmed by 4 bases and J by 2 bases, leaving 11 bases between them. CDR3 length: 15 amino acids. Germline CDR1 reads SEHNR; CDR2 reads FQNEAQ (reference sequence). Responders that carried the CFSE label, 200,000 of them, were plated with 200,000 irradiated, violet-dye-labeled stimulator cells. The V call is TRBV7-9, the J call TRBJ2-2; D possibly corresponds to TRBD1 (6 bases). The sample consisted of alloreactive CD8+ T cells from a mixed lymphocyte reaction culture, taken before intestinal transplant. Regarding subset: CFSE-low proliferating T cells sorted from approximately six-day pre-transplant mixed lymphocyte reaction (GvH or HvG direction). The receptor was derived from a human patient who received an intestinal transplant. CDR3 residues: CASSWDTYNTGELFF. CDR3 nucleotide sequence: TGTGCCAGCAGCTGGGACACCTATAACACCGGGGAGCTGTTTTTT. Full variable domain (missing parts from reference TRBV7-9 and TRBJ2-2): DTGVSQNPRHKITKRGQNVTFRCDPISEHNRLYWYRQTLGQGPEFLTYFQNEAQLEKSRLLSDRFSAERPKGSFSTLEIQRTEQGDSAMYLCASSWDTYNTGELFFGEGSRLTVL.